The rows below give T cell receptor beta chains drawn from one sample of a study of cytomegalovirus exposure and HLA in healthy donors. Profiling relied on immunoSEQ multiplex PCR, and the TCRdb table lists in-frame clones only, not all of them. The profile shows around 150,000 clones, around 78% of them singletons. The material sequenced was PBMCs. Receptor source: a middle-aged woman in good health and CMV-seronegative. CDR3s include the opening cysteine and the closing phenylalanine or tryptophan. The order of the fields is clone size, D gene, V gene, J gene, CDR3 protein, CDR3 DNA. D genes are given only for firm matches. Size is stated for part of the rows, as once, few or many counts, or as a class when the clone is expanded.

abundance: NA
d_gene: NA
v_gene: TRBV14
j_gene: TRBJ1-1
CDR3aa: CASSPSLQVKAFF
CDR3nt: TGTGCCAGCAGCCCCTCTTTACAGGTGAAAGCTTTCTTT

abundance: once
d_gene: TRBD2
v_gene: TRBV6-1
j_gene: TRBJ2-3
CDR3aa: CASSEALAGGITDTQYF
CDR3nt: TGTGCCAGCAGTGAAGCGCTAGCGGGGGGGATTACAGATACGCAGTATTTT

abundance: many
d_gene: NA
v_gene: TRBV10-2
j_gene: TRBJ1-1
CDR3aa: CASAGQPNTEAFF
CDR3nt: TGCGCCAGCGCAGGACAGCCGAACACTGAAGCTTTCTTT

abundance: NA
d_gene: NA
v_gene: TRBV19
j_gene: TRBJ1-6
CDR3aa: CASSEREALPLHF
CDR3nt: TGTGCCAGTAGCGAGCGCGAGGCTCTGCCCCTCCACTTT

abundance: NA
d_gene: NA
v_gene: TRBV16
j_gene: TRBJ2-4
CDR3aa: CASSQSTWEAKNIQYF
CDR3nt: TGTGCCAGCAGCCAAAGCACATGGGAGGCCAAAAACATTCAGTACTTC

abundance: NA
d_gene: NA
v_gene: TRBV2
j_gene: TRBJ2-3
CDR3aa: CASSGPGGTDTQYF
CDR3nt: TGTGCCAGCAGTGGGCCCGGAGGAACAGATACGCAGTATTTT

abundance: once
d_gene: NA
v_gene: TRBV7-9
j_gene: TRBJ2-1
CDR3aa: CASSLTGSGGGEQFF
CDR3nt: TGTGCCAGCAGCCTTACAGGGAGTGGGGGCGGTGAGCAGTTCTTC

abundance: few
d_gene: NA
v_gene: TRBV5-1
j_gene: TRBJ2-3
CDR3aa: CASSSMTSLGVDTQYF
CDR3nt: TGCGCCAGCAGCTCGATGACTAGTCTTGGTGTAGATACGCAGTATTTT

abundance: NA
d_gene: TRBD1
v_gene: TRBV6-1
j_gene: TRBJ2-3
CDR3aa: CASSGWQGAADTQYF
CDR3nt: TGTGCCAGCAGTGGATGGCAGGGGGCCGCAGATACGCAGTATTTT

abundance: NA
d_gene: TRBD1
v_gene: TRBV7-9
j_gene: TRBJ2-4
CDR3aa: CASSLMTGANIQYF
CDR3nt: TGTGCCAGCAGCTTAATGACAGGGGCGAACATTCAGTACTTC

abundance: few
d_gene: TRBD2
v_gene: TRBV6-5
j_gene: TRBJ2-5
CDR3aa: CASSYLGTSTQETQYF
CDR3nt: TGTGCCAGCAGTTACTTAGGGACTAGTACACAAGAGACCCAGTACTTC

abundance: NA
d_gene: NA
v_gene: TRBV5-1
j_gene: TRBJ2-7
CDR3aa: CASSASTGYEQYF
CDR3nt: TGCGCCAGCAGCGCCTCGACAGGTTACGAGCAGTACTTC

abundance: NA
d_gene: NA
v_gene: TRBV18
j_gene: TRBJ2-5
CDR3aa: CASSPAGNSRETQYF
CDR3nt: TGTGCCAGCTCACCGGCAGGGAATAGTCGAGAGACCCAGTACTTC

abundance: NA
d_gene: NA
v_gene: TRBV19
j_gene: TRBJ1-1
CDR3aa: CASSKQGIGAYTEAFF
CDR3nt: TGTGCCAGTAGTAAGCAGGGTATTGGTGCGTACACTGAAGCTTTCTTT

abundance: NA
d_gene: TRBD1
v_gene: TRBV4-1
j_gene: TRBJ1-2
CDR3aa: CASSRTTSTGALANYGYTF
CDR3nt: TGCGCCAGCAGCCGAACCACGTCGACAGGGGCGTTAGCTAACTATGGCTACACCTTC

abundance: NA
d_gene: TRBD1
v_gene: TRBV12-5
j_gene: TRBJ2-3
CDR3aa: CASGLGDRDPDTQYF
CDR3nt: TGTGCTAGTGGTTTGGGAGACAGGGACCCAGATACGCAGTATTTT

abundance: NA
d_gene: NA
v_gene: TRBV4-1
j_gene: TRBJ1-2
CDR3aa: CASSQEQTDLISGYTF
CDR3nt: TGCGCCAGCAGCCAAGAACAGACGGATCTAATTTCTGGCTACACCTTC

abundance: few
d_gene: TRBD2
v_gene: TRBV6-1
j_gene: TRBJ2-1
CDR3aa: CASSPGGAAYNEQFF
CDR3nt: TGTGCCAGCAGCCCGGGGGGTGCGGCCTACAATGAGCAGTTCTTC

abundance: few
d_gene: TRBD2
v_gene: TRBV5-4
j_gene: TRBJ2-3
CDR3aa: CASSLRLAGTSTDTQYF
CDR3nt: TGTGCCAGCAGCTTAAGACTAGCGGGGACCAGCACAGATACGCAGTATTTT

abundance: NA
d_gene: NA
v_gene: TRBV11-2
j_gene: TRBJ1-1
CDR3aa: CASSFFGDTEAFF
CDR3nt: TGTGCCAGCAGCTTTTTCGGGGACACTGAAGCTTTCTTT

abundance: NA
d_gene: NA
v_gene: TRBV5-1
j_gene: TRBJ1-6
CDR3aa: CASSLDTYNSPLHF
CDR3nt: TGCGCCAGCAGCTTGGATACCTATAATTCACCCCTCCACTTT

abundance: NA
d_gene: NA
v_gene: TRBV5-1
j_gene: TRBJ2-7
CDR3aa: CASSDLPIGGGTYEQYF
CDR3nt: TGCGCCAGCAGCGATTTACCTATAGGGGGGGGAACCTACGAGCAGTACTTC

abundance: few
d_gene: TRBD1
v_gene: TRBV2
j_gene: TRBJ1-1
CDR3aa: CASRARQGANTEAFF
CDR3nt: TGTGCCAGCAGAGCCAGACAGGGGGCGAACACTGAAGCTTTCTTT

abundance: NA
d_gene: TRBD1
v_gene: TRBV5-3
j_gene: TRBJ1-2
CDR3aa: CARVESRTGALSYGYTF
CDR3nt: TGTGCCAGAGTCGAGTCCCGGACAGGGGCGCTATCCTATGGCTACACCTTC

abundance: once
d_gene: TRBD2
v_gene: TRBV13
j_gene: TRBJ2-3
CDR3aa: CASSLGSSGGGTDTQYF
CDR3nt: TGTGCCAGCAGCTTAGGTAGTAGCGGGGGTGGCACAGATACGCAGTATTTT

abundance: NA
d_gene: NA
v_gene: TRBV25-1
j_gene: TRBJ2-5
CDR3aa: CASSVQGLETQYF
CDR3nt: TGTGCCAGCAGTGTTCAGGGACTGGAGACCCAGTACTTC

abundance: NA
d_gene: NA
v_gene: TRBV2
j_gene: TRBJ1-2
CDR3aa: CASSPTSNYGYTF
CDR3nt: TGTGCCAGCAGTCCTACGAGTAACTATGGCTACACCTTC

abundance: NA
d_gene: NA
v_gene: TRBV6-5
j_gene: TRBJ2-3
CDR3aa: CASSFRDTQYF
CDR3nt: TGTGCCAGCAGTTTTAGAGATACGCAGTATTTT

abundance: once
d_gene: TRBD1
v_gene: TRBV6-1
j_gene: TRBJ1-5
CDR3aa: CASSGDSRVNQPQHF
CDR3nt: TGTGCCAGCAGTGGGGACAGTCGGGTCAATCAGCCCCAGCATTTT

abundance: NA
d_gene: NA
v_gene: TRBV5-1
j_gene: TRBJ2-1
CDR3aa: CASSSGQTNYNEQFF
CDR3nt: TGCGCCAGCAGCTCAGGACAGACGAATTACAATGAGCAGTTCTTC

abundance: NA
d_gene: NA
v_gene: TRBV5-1
j_gene: TRBJ1-1
CDR3aa: CASSFHEGEAFF
CDR3nt: TGCGCCAGCAGCTTCCACGAGGGTGAAGCTTTCTTT

abundance: NA
d_gene: TRBD2
v_gene: TRBV28
j_gene: TRBJ2-5
CDR3aa: CASSSVERGGGETQYF
CDR3nt: TGTGCCAGCAGTTCCGTTGAGAGGGGCGGGGGAGAGACCCAGTACTTC

abundance: NA
d_gene: NA
v_gene: TRBV7-9
j_gene: TRBJ2-1
CDR3aa: CASSLILRTTRDEQFF
CDR3nt: TGTGCCAGCAGCTTAATTCTCCGGACTACCCGAGATGAGCAGTTCTTC

abundance: NA
d_gene: TRBD2
v_gene: TRBV5-1
j_gene: TRBJ2-1
CDR3aa: CASSSSLAGGGIYNEQFF
CDR3nt: TGCGCCAGCAGCTCCTCCCTCGCGGGAGGGGGCATCTACAATGAGCAGTTCTTC

abundance: few
d_gene: TRBD1
v_gene: TRBV6-6
j_gene: TRBJ1-1
CDR3aa: CASSYPDRETEAFF
CDR3nt: TGTGCCAGCAGTTACCCGGACAGGGAGACTGAAGCTTTCTTT

abundance: NA
d_gene: NA
v_gene: TRBV5-1
j_gene: TRBJ1-5
CDR3aa: CASSLGGQPDQPQHF
CDR3nt: TGCGCCAGCAGCTTAGGAGGACAGCCGGATCAGCCCCAGCATTTT

abundance: NA
d_gene: TRBD1
v_gene: TRBV29-1
j_gene: TRBJ2-5
CDR3aa: CSVVTGGVWDGGAKGTQYF
CDR3nt: TGCAGCGTTGTGACAGGGGGGGTCTGGGACGGGGGAGCGAAGGGGACCCAGTACTTC

abundance: NA
d_gene: NA
v_gene: TRBV6-6
j_gene: TRBJ2-5
CDR3aa: CASSRDTQETQYF
CDR3nt: TGTGCCAGCAGTCGCGATACCCAAGAGACCCAGTACTTC

abundance: NA
d_gene: NA
v_gene: TRBV4-1
j_gene: TRBJ2-2
CDR3aa: CASSQVGGGIGELFF
CDR3nt: TGCGCCAGCAGCCAAGTTGGGGGCGGAATCGGGGAGCTGTTTTTT

abundance: NA
d_gene: TRBD2
v_gene: TRBV27
j_gene: TRBJ2-3
CDR3aa: CASSLAGGDDTQYF
CDR3nt: TGTGCCAGCAGTTTAGCGGGGGGCGATGATACGCAGTATTTT

abundance: few
d_gene: NA
v_gene: TRBV5-6
j_gene: TRBJ1-1
CDR3aa: CASSIQVGAPTEAFF
CDR3nt: TGTGCCAGCAGCATACAGGTAGGGGCGCCCACTGAAGCTTTCTTT

abundance: NA
d_gene: NA
v_gene: TRBV6-1
j_gene: TRBJ1-2
CDR3aa: CASSDIQPGSNYGYTF
CDR3nt: TGTGCCAGCAGTGATATCCAACCGGGTTCTAACTATGGCTACACCTTC

abundance: NA
d_gene: NA
v_gene: TRBV29-1
j_gene: TRBJ2-7
CDR3aa: CSVEQGTNSYEQYF
CDR3nt: TGCAGCGTCGAACAGGGGACTAACTCCTACGAGCAGTACTTC

abundance: NA
d_gene: NA
v_gene: TRBV4-1
j_gene: TRBJ2-2
CDR3aa: CASSQGDKTTGELFF
CDR3nt: TGCGCCAGCAGCCAAGGGGACAAAACCACCGGGGAGCTGTTTTTT

abundance: NA
d_gene: NA
v_gene: TRBV12-5
j_gene: TRBJ2-7
CDR3aa: CASALGGSSSYEQYF
CDR3nt: TGTGCTAGTGCCTTGGGCGGGTCGAGCTCCTACGAGCAGTACTTC

abundance: NA
d_gene: NA
v_gene: TRBV4-1
j_gene: TRBJ1-4
CDR3aa: CASSLRQFEKLFF
CDR3nt: TGCGCCAGCAGCCTCCGACAGTTCGAAAAACTGTTTTTT

abundance: NA
d_gene: NA
v_gene: TRBV28
j_gene: TRBJ2-4
CDR3aa: CAIRAAGWDIQYF
CDR3nt: TGTGCCATCCGGGCCGCAGGGTGGGACATTCAGTACTTC

abundance: NA
d_gene: NA
v_gene: TRBV4-1
j_gene: TRBJ1-1
CDR3aa: CASSQGRRPGDTEAFF
CDR3nt: TGCGCCAGCAGCCAAGGGCGCCGGCCAGGGGACACTGAAGCTTTCTTT